Each of the 24 T cell receptor beta chains below was sequenced from the same sample in a study of tumor-infiltrating lymphocytes in primary liver carcinoma. The input was around 530 ng total RNA; TCR beta cDNA was made from it with a constant-region primer. Amplification in three nested multiplex PCR rounds with slightly modified ARM-PCR gave rise to TCR beta libraries. Forward primers for TRBV1-TRBV30 and a C-beta reverse primer served the first two PCR rounds, at about 10 cycles each. A single record per CDR3 protein comes from TCRdb applying MiXCR to the multiplex PCR reads. The sample has roughly 80,000 distinct CDR3 sequences, 69% seen once. Co-extracting RNA and DNA was done with roughly 17-32 mg of unsorted bulk tissue as input. Sequencing was carried out using tumor-adjacent normal liver tissue. The receptors derive from a man aged 35-49 years with primary liver carcinoma and hepatitis B virus infection.

Points on this clonotype: Relative to the germline gene, one junction end is altered; a read error may explain this. The V call is TRBV4-3, the J call TRBJ2-7, with unresolved D. The CDR3 is 13 amino acids. Germline V gene data show CDR1 as LGHNA and CDR2 as YSLEER. The CDR3 bases are TGCGCCAGCATCCAAGTTTATGGCAGAGAGCAGTACTTC. Translating gives CASIQVYGREQYF.

With regard to this clonotype: The junction shows a germline mismatch at one end, possibly a read error. The chain employs TRBV6-1 and TRBJ2-1; no firm D call. This CDR3 comprises 14 residues. Germline CDR1 is MNHNS and CDR2 is SASEGT. CDR3 region: CAGSRTWLNNKQFF. The CDR3 coding sequence is TGTGCCGGCAGCAGAACGTGGCTAAACAATAAGCAGTTCTTC.

The genes are TRBV30 and TRBJ2-3; D is unresolved. V was pared by 5 bases and J by 9 bases, with 21 bases between. The CDR3 has 14 residues. Looked up from germline, CDR1 is GTSNPN and CDR2 is SVGIG (reference sequence). CDR3 protein: CAWPPLCPTTTQYF. CDR3 in DNA: TGTGCCTGGCCCCCTCTGTGTCCGACCACCACGCAGTATTTT.

Comment on this clonotype: The missing conserved phenylalanine or tryptophan at the end of this CDR3 makes a read error likely. The V gene is TRBV7-9, the J gene TRBJ2-3; TRBD2 might be the D (5 bases). V gave up 5 bases and J gave up 6 bases, with 15 bases separating them. Per the germline V gene, CDR1 is SEHNR and CDR2 is FQNEAQ (reference sequence). The CDR3 contains 14 residues. CDR3 sequence: CASSQETGTDTQYL. The CDR3 coding sequence is TGTGCCAGCAGCCAGGAGACGGGAACCGATACGCAGTATCTT.

As regards this clonotype: A junction end diverges from the germline sequence, so it may reflect a read error. J is TRBJ2-1 and V is TRBV6-1; the D gene is possibly TRBD2 (5 bases). This CDR3 is built from 15 residues. In germline, CDR1 is MNHNS, CDR2 SASEGT. The CDR3 coding sequence is TGTGTCAGCAGTGCGTTGTCGGGGAACTACAATGTGCAGTTCTTC. It codes for CVSSALSGNYNVQFF.

This clonotype was seen a single time. Because the CDR3 is missing its conserved closing phenylalanine or tryptophan, this is likely a read error. V gene TRBV5-4 combines with J gene TRBJ1-1, with no clear D. The germline CDR1 and CDR2 sequences are SGHNT and YYREEE (reference sequence). This CDR3 contains 11 residues. In DNA, the CDR3 is TGTACCAGCAGCTTGGTAGGAGAAGCTTTCCTT. This encodes CTSSLVGEAFL.

This clonotype was seen a few times. The gene calls are TRBV30 and TRBJ2-7, with a weak D call TRBD2 (7 bases). The germline V gene has CDR1 GTSNPN and CDR2 SVGIG (reference sequence). The ends were cut back, 3 bases at V and 6 bases at J, with 15 bases in the middle. The CDR3 contains 13 residues. The CDR3 DNA reads as TGTGCCTGGAGCAGGGGAGGGACCAGCGAGCAGTACTTC. This codes for CAWSRGGTSEQYF.

This clonotype was picked up a small number of times. The chain couples TRBV28 to TRBJ2-3, with D hard to call. This CDR3 is built from 14 residues. In germline, CDR1 is MDHEN, CDR2 SYDVKM. V was trimmed by 8 bases and J by 6 bases, leaving 18 bases between them. CDR3 coding DNA: TGTGCCAGCGTATCGTACCTTGATTCTGATACGCAGTATTTT. This sequence encodes CASVSYLDSDTQYF.

Of note for this clonotype: The junction departs from the called germline gene at one end, perhaps through a read error. The DNA for the CDR3 is TGCTCCAGCAGCCACTACCCGACAGGCCGGAGCACAGATACGCGGTATTTT. Translation: CSSSHYPTGRSTDTRYF. This sequence joins TRBV4-1 and TRBJ2-3; D might be TRBD1 (6 bases). The CDR3 extends over 17 amino acids. The V gene's germline CDR1 is MGHRA and CDR2 YSYEKL.

In the case of this clonotype: One junction end does not reproduce the germline sequence, and a read error may be involved. The rearrangement links TRBV5-5 to TRBJ2-2; weak D call: TRBD2 (5 bases). This CDR3 has 16 amino acids. Germline V CDR1 and CDR2: SGHKS, YYEKEE (reference sequence). The CDR3 nucleotides read TGTGCCAGCAGCCCGAAGGCCTCATTTACCACCGGGAAGCTGTTTTTT. This translates into CASSPKASFTTGKLFF.

With respect to this clonotype: Lacking the conserved final phenylalanine or tryptophan, this CDR3 likely reflects a read error. The chain employs TRBV30 and TRBJ2-1, with 7 bases matching TRBD2. This CDR3 has 13 amino acids. Germline lookup yields CDR1 GTSNPN and CDR2 SVGIG (reference sequence). The CDR3 protein is CAWSPSGNNGQFS. CDR3 bases: TGTGCCTGGAGTCCCAGCGGGAACAATGGGCAGTTCTCC.

This clonotype was observed a handful of times. This may arise from a read error, as a much more abundant clone is one base away. The J gene is TRBJ2-5, the V gene TRBV12-3 or TRBV12-4, with D tentatively TRBD1 or TRBD2 (5 bases each). This CDR3 has 14 amino acids. Trimming cost V 6 bases and J 5 bases, with 16 bases left between them. The CDR3 coding sequence is TGTGCCAGCAGAACCATGGGACCCCCGGAGACCCAGTACTTC. It translates to CASRTMGPPETQYF.

Details on this clonotype: The junction departs from the called germline gene at one end, perhaps through a read error. The V and J genes are TRBV6-5 and TRBJ1-5; D remains ambiguous. Germline V gene lookup returns CDR1 MNHEY and CDR2 SVGAGI. The CDR3 runs 14 residues. The DNA of the CDR3 is TGTGCCAGCAGTGGAGACGGTCGTAGTCAGCCCCAACATTTT. This gives the protein CASSGDGRSQPQHF.

Of note for this clonotype: This may arise from a read error, as a much more abundant clone is one base away. V and J are TRBV5-1 and TRBJ2-1, with TRBD2 matching over 11 bases. J was trimmed by 3 bases and V by 4 bases; bases with no gene match: 3. Germline lookup yields CDR1 SGHRS and CDR2 YFSETQ. The CDR3 runs to 15 residues. This CDR3 is CASSLGTSGYNEQFF. The CDR3 DNA sequence: TGCGCCAGCAGCCTGGGGACTAGCGGCTACAATGAGCAGTTCTTC. The complete variable domain, with remaining parts taken from reference TRBV5-1 and TRBJ2-1, reads KAGVTQTPRYLIKTRGQQVTLSCSPISGHRSVSWYQQTPGQGLQFLFEYFSETQRNKGNFPGRFSGRQFSNSRSEMNVSTLELGDSALYLCASSLGTSGYNEQFFGPGTRLTVL.

On this clonotype: Relative to the germline gene, one junction end is altered; a read error may explain this. The chain uses TRBV5-4 and TRBJ2-6; 8 nucleotides line up with TRBD2. CDR3 length: 15 amino acids. The germline V gene has CDR1 SGHNT and CDR2 YYREEE (reference sequence). The CDR3 sequence: CACSLGLAGANALTF. CDR3 sequence (DNA): TGTGCCTGCAGCCTTGGACTAGCTGGGGCCAACGCCCTGACTTTC.

Points on this clonotype: Likely a read error: the CDR3 ends without its conserved phenylalanine or tryptophan. The V and J genes are TRBV6-5 and TRBJ2-7, with TRBD1 matching 7 bases. This CDR3 has 16 amino acids. The germline V gene encodes CDR1 MNHEY and CDR2 SVGAGI. J was trimmed by 6 bases and V by 6 bases; bases with no gene match: 17. CDR3 sequence reads: CASRLGQAASFCEQYL. Written as DNA, the CDR3 is TGTGCCAGCAGGCTCGGACAGGCAGCATCCTTTTGCGAGCAGTACCTC.

As concerns this clonotype: Compared with germline, one end of the junction differs, possibly owing to a read error. The chain couples TRBV5-1 to TRBJ1-4; 7 bases are a match to TRBD1. Germline CDR1 SGHRS, CDR2 YFSETQ. The CDR3 spans 13 residues. For the CDR3, the DNA is TGCGCCAGCAGCTTTAACAGGGGTGAAAAACTGTCTTTT. The encoded protein is CASSFNRGEKLSF.

On this clonotype: A read error may produce the germline difference seen at one junction end. The chain is built from TRBV4-1 and TRBJ2-3; 16 bases are a match to TRBD2. Per the germline V gene, CDR1 is MGHRA and CDR2 is YSYEKL. CDR3 length: 19 residues. CDR3 region: CTSSQSGTSGGAATYTQYF. The DNA of the CDR3 is TGCACCAGCAGCCAATCCGGGACTAGCGGGGGGGCCGCGACATATACGCAGTATTTT.

This clonotype was counted at least ten times. V gene TRBV11-2 combines with J gene TRBJ2-7; D is undetermined. Germline CDR1 SGHAT, CDR2 FQNNGV. Between the trimmed V and J ends, which lost 1 base and 0 bases, there was a span of 7 bases. This CDR3 is built from 14 residues. CDR3 sequence (DNA): TGTGCCAGCAGCTTAGTACTCCTCTCCTACGAGCAGTACTTC. The encoded protein is CASSLVLLSYEQYF.

This clonotype appeared once. This may be a read error: a much more frequent sequence differs by one nucleotide. This chain uses TRBV5-1 with TRBJ2-1; possibly TRBD1 or TRBD2 for D (6 bases each). Germline V gene lookup returns CDR1 SGHRS and CDR2 YFSETQ. This CDR3 has 12 residues. Trimming took 3 bases from V and 10 from J, leaving 11 bases between them. CDR3 sequence: CASSSYGGEQFF. CDR3 nucleotide sequence: TGCGCCAGCAGCTCCTACGGGGGCGAGCAGTTCTTC.

A note on this clonotype: The missing conserved phenylalanine or tryptophan at the end of this CDR3 makes a read error likely. The chain couples TRBV29-1 to TRBJ2-7, with D unclear. This CDR3 spans 11 amino acids. V was shortened by 4 bases and J by 4 bases, with 8 bases between the two germline ends. Germline lookup yields CDR1 SQVTM and CDR2 ANQGSEA. CDR3 region: CSVGWIYEQYL. As DNA, the CDR3 is TGCAGCGTTGGGTGGATATACGAGCAGTACTTA.

To note about this clonotype: The junction does not match germline at one end; this may be a read error. The V and J genes are TRBV30 and TRBJ1-5; possibly TRBD1 for D (5 bases). The CDR3 loop spans 14 amino acids. CDR1 is GTSNPN and CDR2 is SVGIG in the germline V gene (reference sequence). CDR3 region: CAWSEMGRNRPQHF. CDR3 DNA: TGTGCCTGGAGTGAGATGGGGCGAAATCGGCCCCAGCATTTT.

About this clonotype: Its ends do not fully match the called genes, so a read error is possible. The chain links TRBV30 to TRBJ2-3, with D maybe TRBD2 (6 bases). The CDR3 covers 14 residues. Per the germline V gene, CDR1 is GTSNPN and CDR2 is SVGIG (reference sequence). The CDR3 DNA sequence: TGTGCCTGTAGTGCGGGGACGTACTCGGATATGCAGTATTTT. It translates to CACSAGTYSDMQYF. The variable domain in full, with the rest retrieved from reference TRBV30 and TRBJ2-3, is SQTIHQWPATLVQPVGSPLSLECTVEGTSNPNLYWYRQAAGRGLQLLFYSVGIGQISSEVPQNLSASRPQDRQFILSSKKLLLSDSGFYLCACSAGTYSDMQYFGPGTRLTVL.

Of note for this clonotype: A clone one base away is much larger, so this may be a read error. The rearrangement uses TRBV6-1 and TRBJ2-6, with TRBD1 as a possible D gene (6 bases). The CDR3 is made up of 15 amino acids. Germline V CDR1 and CDR2: MNHNS, SASEGT. The CDR3 loop is CANSLTGFGANVLTF. The CDR3 nucleotides read TGTGCCAACAGTCTAACAGGGTTCGGGGCCAACGTCCTGACTTTC.